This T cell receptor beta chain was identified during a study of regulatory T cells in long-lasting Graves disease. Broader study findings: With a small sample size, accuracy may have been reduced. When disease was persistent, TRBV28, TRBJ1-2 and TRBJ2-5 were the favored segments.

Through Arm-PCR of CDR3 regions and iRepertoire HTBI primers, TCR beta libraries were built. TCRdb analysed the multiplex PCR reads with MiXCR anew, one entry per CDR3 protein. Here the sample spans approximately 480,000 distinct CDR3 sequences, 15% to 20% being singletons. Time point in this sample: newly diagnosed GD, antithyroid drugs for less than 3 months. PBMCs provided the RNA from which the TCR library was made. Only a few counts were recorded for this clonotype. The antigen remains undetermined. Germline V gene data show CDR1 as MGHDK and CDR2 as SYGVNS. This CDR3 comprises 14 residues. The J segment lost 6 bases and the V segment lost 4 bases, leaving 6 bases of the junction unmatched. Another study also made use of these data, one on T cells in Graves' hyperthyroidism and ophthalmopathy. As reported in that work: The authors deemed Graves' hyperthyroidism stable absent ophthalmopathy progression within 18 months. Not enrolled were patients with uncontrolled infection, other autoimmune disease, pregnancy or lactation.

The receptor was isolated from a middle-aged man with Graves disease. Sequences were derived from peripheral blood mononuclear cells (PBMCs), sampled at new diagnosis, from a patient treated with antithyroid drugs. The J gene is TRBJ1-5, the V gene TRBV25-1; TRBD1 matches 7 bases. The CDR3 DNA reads TGTGCCAGCAGTGGAGGAGGGGGCTTTCAGCCCCAGCATTTT. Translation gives CASSGGGGFQPQHF.